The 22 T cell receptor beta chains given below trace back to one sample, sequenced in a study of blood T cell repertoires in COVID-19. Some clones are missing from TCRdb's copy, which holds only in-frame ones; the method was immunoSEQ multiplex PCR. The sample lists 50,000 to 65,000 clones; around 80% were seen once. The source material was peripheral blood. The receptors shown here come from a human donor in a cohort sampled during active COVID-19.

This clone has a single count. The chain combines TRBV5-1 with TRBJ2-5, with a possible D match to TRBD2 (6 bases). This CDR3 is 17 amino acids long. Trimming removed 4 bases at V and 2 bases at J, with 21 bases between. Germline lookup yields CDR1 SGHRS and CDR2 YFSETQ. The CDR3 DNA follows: TGCGCCAGCAGCCCCTGGCCGCGGGAACGTACTCAAGAGACCCAGTACTTC. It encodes CASSPWPRERTQETQYF.

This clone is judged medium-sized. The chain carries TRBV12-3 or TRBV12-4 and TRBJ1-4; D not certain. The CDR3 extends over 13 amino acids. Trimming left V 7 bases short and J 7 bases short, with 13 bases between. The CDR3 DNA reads TGTGCCAGCACCCCGGGAATGGGTGAAAAACTGTTTTTT. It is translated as CASTPGMGEKLFF.

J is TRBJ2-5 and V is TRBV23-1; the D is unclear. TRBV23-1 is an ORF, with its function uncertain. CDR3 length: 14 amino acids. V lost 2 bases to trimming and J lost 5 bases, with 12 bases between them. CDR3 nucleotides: TGCGCCAGCAGTCAACGGTCCGAATGGGAGACCCAGTACTTC. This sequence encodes CASSQRSEWETQYF.

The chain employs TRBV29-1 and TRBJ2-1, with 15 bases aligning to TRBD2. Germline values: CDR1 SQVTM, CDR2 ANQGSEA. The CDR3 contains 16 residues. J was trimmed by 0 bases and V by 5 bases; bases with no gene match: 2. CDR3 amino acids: CSVQGLAGGSYNEQFF. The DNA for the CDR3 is TGCAGCGTTCAGGGACTAGCGGGGGGCTCCTACAATGAGCAGTTCTTC.

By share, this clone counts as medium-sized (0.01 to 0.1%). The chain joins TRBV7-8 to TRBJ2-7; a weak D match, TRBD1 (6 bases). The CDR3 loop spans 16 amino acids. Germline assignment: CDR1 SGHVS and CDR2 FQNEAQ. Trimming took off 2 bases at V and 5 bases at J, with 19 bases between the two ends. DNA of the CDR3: TGTGCCAGCAGCTTAAGTCGTAGGGCAGGGGCCCACGAGCAGTACTTC. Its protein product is CASSLSRRAGAHEQYF.

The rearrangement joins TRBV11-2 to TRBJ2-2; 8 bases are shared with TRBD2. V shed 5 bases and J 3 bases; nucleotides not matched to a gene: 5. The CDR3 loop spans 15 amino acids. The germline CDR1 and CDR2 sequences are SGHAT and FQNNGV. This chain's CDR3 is CASSPREGDTGELFF. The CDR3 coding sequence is TGTGCCAGCAGCCCCCGGGAGGGGGACACCGGGGAGCTGTTTTTT.

The DNA of the CDR3 is TGTGCCAGCAGCCAGACAGACCTCAGGGGGCGAGGAAACACCATATATTTT. It translates to CASSQTDLRGRGNTIYF. This chain joins TRBV14 and TRBJ1-3; 8 bases map to TRBD1. The germline V gene has CDR1 SGHDN and CDR2 FVKESK. With 3 bases clipped from V and 4 bases from J, the junction kept 11 bases outside the gene matches. This CDR3 contains 17 residues.

The CDR3 sequence is CASSFRGANTEAFF. CDR3 bases: TGCGCCAGCAGCTTCAGGGGGGCGAACACTGAAGCTTTCTTT. The chain links TRBV5-1 to TRBJ1-1; 7 bases are shared with TRBD1. From germline, CDR1 is SGHRS and CDR2 YFSETQ. The CDR3 runs 14 residues. The V and J ends lost 2 bases and 1 base, in that order; junction bases with no gene match: 2.

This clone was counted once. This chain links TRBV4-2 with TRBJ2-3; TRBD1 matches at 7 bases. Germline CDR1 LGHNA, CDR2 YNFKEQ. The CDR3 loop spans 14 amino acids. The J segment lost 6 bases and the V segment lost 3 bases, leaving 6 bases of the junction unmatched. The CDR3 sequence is CASSHEGGADTQYF. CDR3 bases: TGTGCCAGCAGCCATGAAGGGGGCGCGGATACGCAGTATTTT.

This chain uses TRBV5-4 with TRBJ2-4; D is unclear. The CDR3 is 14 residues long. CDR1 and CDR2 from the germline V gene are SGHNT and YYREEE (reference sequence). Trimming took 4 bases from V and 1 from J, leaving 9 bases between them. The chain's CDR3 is CASSPTVAKNIQYF. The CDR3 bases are TGTGCCAGCAGCCCTACGGTTGCCAAAAACATTCAGTACTTC.

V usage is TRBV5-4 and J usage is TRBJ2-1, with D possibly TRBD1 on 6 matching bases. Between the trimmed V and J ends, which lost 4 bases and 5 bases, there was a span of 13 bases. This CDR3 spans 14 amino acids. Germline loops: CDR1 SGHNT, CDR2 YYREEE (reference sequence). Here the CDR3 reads CASSRYGQNNEQFF. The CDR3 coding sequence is TGTGCCAGCAGCCGCTACGGACAGAACAATGAGCAGTTCTTC.

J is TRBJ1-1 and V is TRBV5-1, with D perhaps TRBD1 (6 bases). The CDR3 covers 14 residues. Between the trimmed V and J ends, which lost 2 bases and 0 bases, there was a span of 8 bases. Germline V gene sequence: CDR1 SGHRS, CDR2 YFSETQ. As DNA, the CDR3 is TGCGCCAGCAGCTTACGACAGGTGAACACTGAAGCTTTCTTT. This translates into CASSLRQVNTEAFF.

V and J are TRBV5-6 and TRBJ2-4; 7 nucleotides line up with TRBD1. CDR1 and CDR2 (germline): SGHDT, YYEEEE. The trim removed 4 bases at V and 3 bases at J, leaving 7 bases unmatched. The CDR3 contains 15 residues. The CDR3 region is CASSRQGWGKNIQYF. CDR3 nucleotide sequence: TGTGCCAGCAGCCGACAGGGATGGGGCAAAAACATTCAGTACTTC.

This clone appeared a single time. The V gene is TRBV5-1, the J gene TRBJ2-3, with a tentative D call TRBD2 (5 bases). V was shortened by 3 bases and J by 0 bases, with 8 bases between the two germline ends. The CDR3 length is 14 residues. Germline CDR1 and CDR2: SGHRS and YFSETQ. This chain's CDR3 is CASSSKRSTDTQYF. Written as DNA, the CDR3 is TGCGCCAGCAGCTCGAAGCGGAGCACAGATACGCAGTATTTT.

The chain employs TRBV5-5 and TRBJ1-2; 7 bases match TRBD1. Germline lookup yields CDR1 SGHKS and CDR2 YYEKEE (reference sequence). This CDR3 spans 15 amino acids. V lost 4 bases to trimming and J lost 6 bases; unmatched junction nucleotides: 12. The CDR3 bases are TGTGCCAGCAGCACGGGACAGAACTTAATAAATGGCTACACCTTC. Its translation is CASSTGQNLINGYTF.

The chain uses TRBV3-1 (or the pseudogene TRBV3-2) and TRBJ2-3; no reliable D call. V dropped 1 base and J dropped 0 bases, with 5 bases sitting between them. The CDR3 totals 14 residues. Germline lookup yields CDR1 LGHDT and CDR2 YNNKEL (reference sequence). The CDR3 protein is CASSQAPSTDTQYF. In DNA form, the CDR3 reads TGTGCCAGCAGCCAAGCCCCTAGCACAGATACGCAGTATTTT.

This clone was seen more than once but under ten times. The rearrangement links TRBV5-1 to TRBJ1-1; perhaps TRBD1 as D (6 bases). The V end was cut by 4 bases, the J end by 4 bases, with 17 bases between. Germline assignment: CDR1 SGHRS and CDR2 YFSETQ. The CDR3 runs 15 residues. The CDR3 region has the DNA TGCGCCAGCAGCCTCCTGACAGGTCGGAGCACTGAAGCTTTCTTT. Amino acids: CASSLLTGRSTEAFF.

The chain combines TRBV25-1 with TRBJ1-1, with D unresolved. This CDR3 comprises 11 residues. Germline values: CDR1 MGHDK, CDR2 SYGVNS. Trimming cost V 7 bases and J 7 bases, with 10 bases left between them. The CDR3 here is CASTEGGEAFF. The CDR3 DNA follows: TGTGCCAGCACCGAGGGCGGTGAAGCTTTCTTT.

CDR3 residues: CASSSSADPSYGYTF. CDR3 in DNA: TGTGCCAGCAGTTCCTCTGCCGACCCTAGCTATGGCTACACCTTC. This rearrangement joins TRBV2 to TRBJ1-2; D is undetermined. The CDR3 is 15 amino acids. Deletions cut 5 bases from V and 4 bases from J, with 17 bases between. From germline, CDR1 is SNHLY and CDR2 FYNNEI.

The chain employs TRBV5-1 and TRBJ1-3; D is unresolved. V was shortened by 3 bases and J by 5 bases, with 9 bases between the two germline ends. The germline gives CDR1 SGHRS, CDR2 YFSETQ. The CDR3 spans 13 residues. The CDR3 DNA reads TGCGCCAGCAGCTCCAGTCCGAGAAACACCATATATTTT. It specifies CASSSSPRNTIYF.

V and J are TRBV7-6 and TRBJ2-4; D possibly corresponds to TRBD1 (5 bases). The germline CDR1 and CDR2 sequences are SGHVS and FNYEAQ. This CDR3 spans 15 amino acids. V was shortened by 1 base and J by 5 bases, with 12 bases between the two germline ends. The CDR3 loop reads CASSLGQGGQNIQYF. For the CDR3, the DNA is TGTGCCAGCAGCTTAGGGCAGGGTGGTCAAAACATTCAGTACTTC. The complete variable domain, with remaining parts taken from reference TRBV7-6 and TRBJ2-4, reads GAGVSQSPRYKVTKRGQDVALRCDPISGHVSLYWYRQALGQGPEFLTYFNYEAQQDKSGLPNDRFSAERPEGSISTLTIQRTEQRDSAMYRCASSLGQGGQNIQYFGAGTRLSVL.

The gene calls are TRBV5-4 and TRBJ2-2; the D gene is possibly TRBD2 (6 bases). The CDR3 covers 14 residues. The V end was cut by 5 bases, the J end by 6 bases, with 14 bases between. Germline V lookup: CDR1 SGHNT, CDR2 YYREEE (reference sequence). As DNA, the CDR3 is TGTGCCAGCAGTCCTAGTGGGGACTCCGGGGAGCTGTTTTTT. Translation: CASSPSGDSGELFF.